These 13 T cell receptor beta chains share one sample of origin, sequenced in a study of read filtering for tumor transcriptome and immune sequencing. The library was built from roughly 400 ng RNA with molecular barcoded adaptors for alpha/delta and beta/gamma chains. TCRdb itself ran the reads through MiXCR, one entry per CDR3 protein. The data show 93,000 or so distinct CDR3 sequences, approximately 21% seen once. The sample consisted of a population of CD138-negative cells sorted from bone marrow. The receptors come from a donor aged 40 or over with multiple myeloma.

This clonotype has at least ten counts. CDR3: CATLGASGANVLTF. Written as DNA, the CDR3 is TGTGCCACACTAGGGGCGTCTGGGGCCAACGTCCTGACTTTC. The gene calls are TRBV12-3 or TRBV12-4 and TRBJ2-6; either TRBD1 or TRBD2 may fit D (5 bases each). V was shortened by 10 bases and J by 1 base, with 11 bases between the two germline ends. This CDR3 is 14 amino acids long.

This clonotype has a handful of counts. As the CDR3 is not closed by the conserved phenylalanine or tryptophan, this likely results from a read error. The limits of the CDR3 on the DNA are not certain, so only TCRdb's listed CDR3 is given. V and J are TRBV28 and TRBJ1-5; the DNA was not used to check the table's D call, TRBD1. Per the germline V gene, CDR1 is MDHEN and CDR2 is SYDVKM. The CDR3 is 11 residues long, ends included. The CDR3 protein is CASSQAAGGLG.

The chain recombines TRBV5-1 with TRBJ1-1; D remains ambiguous. Germline loops: CDR1 SGHRS, CDR2 YFSETQ. The length of the CDR3 is 16 residues. The CDR3 sequence: CSISLAGRAANTEAFF. DNA of the CDR3: TGCTCCATCAGCTTGGCGGGGAGGGCCGCAAACACTGAAGCTTTCTTT.

A note on this clonotype: This sequence may be a read error, since a much larger clone differs from it by one base. The CDR3 loop reads CASSLGVTSGVSGETQHF. The CDR3 coding sequence is TGTGCCAGCAGCCTAGGTGTTACGAGCGGGGTATCAGGGGAGACCCAGCACTTC. This sequence joins TRBV7-9 and TRBJ2-5; D possibly corresponds to TRBD2 (7 bases). The germline V gene has CDR1 SEHNR and CDR2 FQNEAQ (reference sequence). This CDR3 region has 18 residues.

This clonotype was seen ten or more times. The chain links TRBV20-1 to TRBJ2-7, with a weak D call TRBD1 (5 bases). The CDR3 is made up of 11 amino acids. Germline V gene lookup returns CDR1 DFQATT and CDR2 SNEGSKA (reference sequence). Trimming removed 5 bases at V and 0 bases at J, with 5 bases between. CDR3 in DNA: TGCAGTGCTGGACACTCCTACGAGCAGTACTTC. As protein: CSAGHSYEQYF.

This clonotype was counted at least ten times. This chain connects TRBV29-1 to TRBJ1-4; no reliable D call. Per the germline V gene, CDR1 is SQVTM and CDR2 is ANQGSEA. CDR3 length: 11 amino acids. Trimming removed 3 bases from V and 10 bases from J, with 9 bases in between. CDR3: CSVDVFGKLFF. As DNA, the CDR3 is TGCAGCGTTGACGTGTTCGGAAAACTGTTTTTT.

In this sample, this clonotype turned up many times. This chain connects TRBV20-1 to TRBJ2-1; 10 nucleotides agree with TRBD2. The CDR3 length is 18 residues. The V gene's germline CDR1 is DFQATT and CDR2 SNEGSKA (reference sequence). J gave up 3 bases and V 3 bases, and 14 bases lay outside the gene matches. CDR3 sequence: CSASAGLAGASLYNEQFF. As DNA, the CDR3 is TGCAGTGCTAGCGCCGGGCTAGCGGGGGCCTCACTCTACAATGAGCAGTTCTTC.

Concerning this clonotype itself: One junction end does not reproduce the germline sequence, and a read error may be involved. The chain uses TRBV7-8 and TRBJ2-1, with D perhaps being TRBD1 or TRBD2 (6 bases each). Germline values: CDR1 SGHVS, CDR2 FQNEAQ. The CDR3 covers 15 residues. The CDR3 DNA is TGTGCTAGCAGCCCAAGACTAGAAGGGGACACTGAGCAGTTCTTC. It codes for CASSPRLEGDTEQFF.

This clonotype showed up many times. The chain is built from TRBV6-5 and TRBJ2-3, with 7 positions matching TRBD2. The CDR3 consists of 16 residues. V trimming: 5 bases; J trimming: 0 bases; junction bases outside the gene matches: 8. Germline CDR1 is MNHEY and CDR2 is SVGAGI. The CDR3: CASSPGLRTSTDTQYF. CDR3 sequence (DNA): TGTGCCAGCAGTCCGGGACTACGGACTAGCACAGATACGCAGTATTTT.

The rearrangement uses TRBV28 and TRBJ2-7, with TRBD1 matching over 9 bases. V was pared by 10 bases and J by 5 bases, with 12 bases of the junction left unmatched. Germline loops: CDR1 MDHEN, CDR2 SYDVKM. The CDR3 totals 14 residues. The CDR3 spells CATASGTGFHEQYF. CDR3 bases: TGTGCCACCGCTTCTGGGACAGGGTTCCACGAGCAGTACTTC.

About this clonotype itself: The junction departs from the called germline gene at one end, perhaps through a read error. The V gene is TRBV10-3, the J gene TRBJ1-5; D is ambiguous. The length of the CDR3 is 13 residues. Germline CDR1 ENHRY, CDR2 SYGVKD. CDR3 protein: CAINEGMGQPQHF. CDR3 DNA sequence: TGTGCCATCAATGAGGGAATGGGTCAGCCCCAGCATTTT.

The chain has TRBV13 and TRBJ2-3; 10 bases agree with TRBD1. The CDR3 contains 14 residues. Germline CDR1 reads PRHDT; CDR2 reads FYEKMQ (reference sequence). With 5 bases clipped from V and 8 bases from J, the junction kept 7 bases outside the gene matches. The CDR3 region is CASSRAGTGVTQYF. The CDR3 DNA sequence: TGTGCCAGCAGCCGCGCCGGGACAGGGGTTACGCAGTATTTT. Variable domain in full (rest from reference TRBV13 and TRBJ2-3): AAGVIQSPRHLIKEKRETATLKCYPIPRHDTVYWYQQGPGQDPQFLISFYEKMQSDKGSIPDRFSAQQFSDYHSELNMSSLELGDSALYFCASSRAGTGVTQYFGPGTRLTVL.

This clonotype was detected once. The CDR3 DNA reads TGTGCCAGCAGCTTCCATGCGGGGGGCGGGGCCTTCAATGAGCAGTTCTTC. Translation gives CASSFHAGGGAFNEQFF. The chain combines TRBV11-2 with TRBJ2-1; 8 bases are a match to TRBD2. The CDR3 sequence is 17 residues long. Germline CDR1 and CDR2: SGHAT and FQNNGV. The V gene end was trimmed by 3 bases and the J gene end by 6 bases; junction bases not matched to a gene: 13. Full variable domain (outside the CDR3, taken from reference TRBV11-2 and TRBJ2-1): EAGVAQSPRYKIIEKRQSVAFWCNPISGHATLYWYQQILGQGPKLLIQFQNNGVVDDSQLPKDRFSAERLKGVDSTLKIQPAKLEDSAVYLCASSFHAGGGAFNEQFFGPGTRLTVL.